What follows are 7 T cell receptor beta chains derived from one specimen sequenced in a study of T cells in Graves' hyperthyroidism and ophthalmopathy. It was RNA transcripts that yielded the amplified TCR beta CDR3 regions. The HTBI primer set served for first-round RT-PCR of the TCR CDR3. TCRdb redid the calling of the multiplex PCR reads with MiXCR, one entry per CDR3 protein. Of fewer than 650,000 distinct CDR3 sequences listed, approximately 14% are singletons. Sequencing was carried out using blood. Source of these receptors: a woman aged 30 to 39 with Graves' hyperthyroidism that later progressed to Graves' ophthalmopathy.

This clonotype has a count of ten or more. The chain employs TRBV7-8 and TRBJ2-3, with a possible D match to TRBD2 (5 bases). V lost 1 base, J lost 4 bases, and 12 bases lay in between. The CDR3 is made up of 15 amino acids. CDR1 SGHVS and CDR2 FQNEAQ come from the germline V gene. In nucleotides, the CDR3 is TGTGCCAGCAGCTTAGTTTTCCGGGAATCAGATACGCAGTATTTT. The encoded protein is CASSLVFRESDTQYF.

In this sample, this clonotype turned up many times. The V call is TRBV28, the J call TRBJ2-7; 10 bases are shared with TRBD2. The germline V gene encodes CDR1 MDHEN and CDR2 SYDVKM. With 6 bases clipped from V and 4 bases from J, the junction kept 18 bases outside the gene matches. The CDR3 is 18 residues long. The chain's CDR3 is CASSQAASGRSVWYEQYF. In DNA form, the CDR3 reads TGTGCCAGCAGCCAAGCCGCTAGCGGGAGATCTGTGTGGTACGAGCAGTACTTC. Full variable domain (missing parts from reference TRBV28 and TRBJ2-7): DVKVTQSSRYLVKRTGEKVFLECVQDMDHENMFWYRQDPGLGLRLIYFSYDVKMKEKGDIPEGYSVSREKKERFSLILESASTNQTSMYLCASSQAASGRSVWYEQYFGPGTRLTVT.

This clonotype was seen many times. V is TRBV11-2 and J is TRBJ1-1, with TRBD1 matching 7 bases. The germline V gene encodes CDR1 SGHAT and CDR2 FQNNGV. CDR3 size: 15 residues. V dropped 5 bases and J dropped 3; count of bases not matched to a gene: 9. CDR3 in amino acids: CASSERQGDHTEAFF. The CDR3 nucleotides are TGTGCCAGCAGCGAGAGACAGGGTGATCACACTGAAGCTTTCTTT.

The genes are TRBV7-2 and TRBJ2-2, with TRBD2 matching over 11 bases. The CDR3 length is 16 residues. Germline loops: CDR1 SGHTA, CDR2 FQGNSA. Trimming at V came to 5 bases and at J to 7 bases, leaving 9 bases not matched to a gene. The CDR3 is CASSPGLAAPNGELFF. CDR3 DNA: TGTGCCAGCAGCCCGGGACTAGCGGCCCCCAACGGGGAGCTGTTTTTT. Looking up the rest from reference TRBV7-2 and TRBJ2-2 gives the full variable domain: GAGVSQSPSNKVTEKGKDVELRCDPISGHTALYWYRQSLGQGLEFLIYFQGNSAPDKSGLPSDRFSAERTGGSVSTLTIQRTQQEDSAVYLCASSPGLAAPNGELFFGEGSRLTVL.

This clonotype showed up many times. CDR3 DNA: TGCGCCAGCAGTTCCCGGGGAGGGGATGAAAAACTGTTTTTT. This translates into CASSSRGGDEKLFF. V gene TRBV10-2 combines with J gene TRBJ1-4; tentatively, D is TRBD1 (5 bases). V dropped 5 bases and J dropped 6 bases, with 13 bases sitting between them. The CDR3 length is 14 residues. Germline CDR1 WSHSY, CDR2 SAAADI.

This clonotype was seen at least ten times. The gene calls are TRBV29-1 and TRBJ2-3, with a possible D match to TRBD2 (7 bases). Deletions cut 6 bases from V and 2 bases from J, with 18 bases between. CDR1 and CDR2 from the germline V gene are SQVTM and ANQGSEA. The CDR3 contains 15 residues. The CDR3: CSVLADSPVTDTQYF. CDR3 DNA sequence: TGCAGCGTCCTAGCGGACAGTCCAGTCACAGATACGCAGTATTTT.

This clonotype was detected many times. J is TRBJ1-5 and V is TRBV2; 8 bases map to TRBD1. V was clipped by 7 bases and J by 1 base; unmatched bases: 6. This CDR3 region has 15 residues. Germline V CDR1 and CDR2: SNHLY, FYNNEI. The CDR3 region has the DNA TGTGCCAGCAAGACAGGGGAATGGAGCAATCAGCCCCAGCATTTT. Its protein is CASKTGEWSNQPQHF. The complete variable domain, with remaining parts taken from reference TRBV2 and TRBJ1-5, reads EPEVTQTPSHQVTQMGQEVILRCVPISNHLYFYWYRQILGQKVEFLVSFYNNEISEKSEIFDDQFSVERPDGSNFTLKIRSTKLEDSAMYFCASKTGEWSNQPQHFGDGTRLSIL.